This is a list of T cell receptor beta chains from one sample in a study of blood T cells in healthy people across ages. MiXCR, run by TCRdb on the 5' RACE reads, gives a single entry per CDR3 protein. The sample holds 1 million or so distinct CDR3 sequences, roughly 24% seen once. Another study also made use of these data, one on T cells of mothers and their children.

Sequenced input: blood. These receptors all stem from a girl aged 2-10 years in good health. Both conserved end residues are part of each CDR3. The D gene is left open where the match is weak. A row's size may be missing; if present it is once, few, many or a size class.

>NA|TRBJ2-5|TRBV5-1|NA
CASSSRDGGQETQYF
TGCGCCAGCAGCAGCCGGGACGGGGGCCAAGAGACCCAGTACTTC
>few|TRBJ2-4|TRBV29-1|TRBD1
CSAGETGSPNIQYF
TGCAGCGCCGGGGAGACAGGGTCCCCCAACATTCAGTACTTC
>NA|TRBJ2-2|TRBV29-1|NA
CSVIRDGYTGELFF
TGCAGCGTTATTCGGGATGGGTACACCGGGGAGCTGTTTTTT
>NA|TRBJ2-7|TRBV7-2|TRBD2
CASSSGLAGRPYEQYF
TGTGCCAGCAGCTCAGGACTAGCGGGCCGCCCCTACGAGCAGTACTTC
>NA|TRBJ2-5|TRBV4-2|NA
CASSPHEGGALETQYF
TGTGCCAGCAGCCCTCACGAGGGGGGGGCCTTAGAGACCCAGTACTTC
>NA|TRBJ1-3|TRBV20-1|TRBD1
CSARRTGVGNTIYF
TGCAGTGCTAGAAGAACAGGGGTGGGAAACACCATATATTTT
>NA|TRBJ2-7|TRBV7-2|NA
CASSSGELQYF
TGTGCCAGCAGCTCTGGGGAGTTGCAGTACTTC
>NA|TRBJ2-2|TRBV4-2|NA
CASSQGVTGEPFF
TGTGCCAGCAGCCAGGGGGTCACCGGGGAGCCGTTTTTT
>NA|TRBJ1-2|TRBV29-1|NA
CSVEDELPPNYGYTF
TGCAGCGTTGAGGATGAGCTCCCACCTAACTATGGCTACACCTTC
>NA|TRBJ1-2|TRBV2|NA
CASSDTGRTGGYTF
TGTGCCAGCAGTGACACGGGGCGAACGGGTGGCTACACCTTC
>few|TRBJ1-1|TRBV28|NA
CASSFWNTEAFF
TGTGCCAGCAGTTTTTGGAACACTGAAGCTTTCTTT
>few|TRBJ2-2|TRBV29-1|NA
CSVEDPTASNTGELFF
TGCAGCGTTGAAGATCCCACAGCCTCGAACACCGGGGAGCTGTTTTTT
>NA|TRBJ1-1|TRBV10-3|TRBD1
CAISEYWDSLNTEAFF
TGTGCCATCAGTGAGTATTGGGACAGTCTGAACACTGAAGCTTTCTTT
>NA|TRBJ2-5|TRBV3-1|NA
CASSRTPDHQETQYF
TGTGCCAGCAGCCGTACGCCGGACCACCAAGAGACCCAGTACTTC
>NA|TRBJ1-2|TRBV12-3/TRBV12-4|NA
CASRERSYGYTF
TGTGCCAGCAGGGAAAGGTCATATGGCTACACCTTC
>few|TRBJ1-2|TRBV6-2/TRBV6-3|NA
CASRLPGQLYGYTF
TGTGCCAGCAGGCTTCCGGGACAACTCTATGGCTACACCTTC
>NA|TRBJ1-2|TRBV20-1|TRBD1
CSAIDREQDYGYTF
TGCAGTGCTATAGACAGGGAACAGGACTATGGCTACACCTTC